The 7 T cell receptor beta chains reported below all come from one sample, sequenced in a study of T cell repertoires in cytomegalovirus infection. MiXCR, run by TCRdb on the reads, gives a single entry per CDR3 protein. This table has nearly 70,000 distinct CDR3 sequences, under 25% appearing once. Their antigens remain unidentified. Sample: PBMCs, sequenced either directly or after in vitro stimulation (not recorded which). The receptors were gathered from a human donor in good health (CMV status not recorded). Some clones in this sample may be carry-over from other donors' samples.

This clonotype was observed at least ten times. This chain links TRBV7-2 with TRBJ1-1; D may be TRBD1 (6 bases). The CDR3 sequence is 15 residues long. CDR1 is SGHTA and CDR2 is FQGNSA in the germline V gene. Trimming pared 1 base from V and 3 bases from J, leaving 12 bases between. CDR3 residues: CASSLDWGRDTEAFF. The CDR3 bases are TGTGCCAGCAGCTTAGACTGGGGGCGCGACACTGAAGCTTTCTTT.

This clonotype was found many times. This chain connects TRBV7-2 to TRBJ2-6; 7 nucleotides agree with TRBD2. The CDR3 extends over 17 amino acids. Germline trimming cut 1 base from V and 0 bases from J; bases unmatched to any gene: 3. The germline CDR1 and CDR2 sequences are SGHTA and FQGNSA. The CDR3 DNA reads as TGTGCCAGCAGCTTAGAGGGCGGGAGCTCTGGGGCCAACGTCCTGACTTTC. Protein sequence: CASSLEGGSSGANVLTF.

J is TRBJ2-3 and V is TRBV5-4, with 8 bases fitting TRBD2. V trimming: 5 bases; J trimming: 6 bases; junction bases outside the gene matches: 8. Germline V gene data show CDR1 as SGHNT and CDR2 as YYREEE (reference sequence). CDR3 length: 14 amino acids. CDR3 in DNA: TGTGCCAGCAGATGGGGACCGGGGGGGGATACGCAGTATTTT. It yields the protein CASRWGPGGDTQYF.

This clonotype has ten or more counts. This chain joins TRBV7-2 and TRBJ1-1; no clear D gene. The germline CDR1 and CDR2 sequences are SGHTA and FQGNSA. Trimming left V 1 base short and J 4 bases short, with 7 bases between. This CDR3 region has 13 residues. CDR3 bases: TGTGCCAGCAGCTTAGTTAAGGGCACTGAAGCTTTCTTT. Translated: CASSLVKGTEAFF.

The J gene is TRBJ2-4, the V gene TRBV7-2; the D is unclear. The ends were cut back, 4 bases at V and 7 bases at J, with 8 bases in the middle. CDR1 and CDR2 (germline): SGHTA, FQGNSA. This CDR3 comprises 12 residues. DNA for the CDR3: TGTGCCAGCAGCTCCCCGCGGAACATTCAGTACTTC. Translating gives CASSSPRNIQYF.

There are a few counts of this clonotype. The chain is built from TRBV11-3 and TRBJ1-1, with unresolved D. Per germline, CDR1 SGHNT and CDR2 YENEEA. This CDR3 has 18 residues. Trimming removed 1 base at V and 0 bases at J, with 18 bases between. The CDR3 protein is CASSLGVLSAALNTEAFF. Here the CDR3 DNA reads TGTGCCAGCAGCTTAGGGGTCTTGTCGGCAGCACTGAACACTGAAGCTTTCTTT.

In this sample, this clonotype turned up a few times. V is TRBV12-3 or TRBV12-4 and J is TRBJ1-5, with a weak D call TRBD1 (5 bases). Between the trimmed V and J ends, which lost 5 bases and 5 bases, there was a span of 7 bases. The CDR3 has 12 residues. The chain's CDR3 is CASSRGYQPQHF. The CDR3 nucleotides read TGTGCCAGCAGTAGGGGATATCAGCCCCAGCATTTT.